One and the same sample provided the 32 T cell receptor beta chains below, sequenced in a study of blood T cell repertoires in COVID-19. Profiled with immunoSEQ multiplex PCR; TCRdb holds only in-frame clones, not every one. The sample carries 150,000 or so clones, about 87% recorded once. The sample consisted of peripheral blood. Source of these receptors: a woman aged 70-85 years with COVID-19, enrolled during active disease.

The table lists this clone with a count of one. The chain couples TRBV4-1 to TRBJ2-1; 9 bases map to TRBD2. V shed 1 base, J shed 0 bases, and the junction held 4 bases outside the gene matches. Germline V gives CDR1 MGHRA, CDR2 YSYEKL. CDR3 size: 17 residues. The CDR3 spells CASSQVLAGISYNEQFF. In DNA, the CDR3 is TGCGCCAGCAGCCAAGTCCTAGCGGGGATCTCCTACAATGAGCAGTTCTTC.

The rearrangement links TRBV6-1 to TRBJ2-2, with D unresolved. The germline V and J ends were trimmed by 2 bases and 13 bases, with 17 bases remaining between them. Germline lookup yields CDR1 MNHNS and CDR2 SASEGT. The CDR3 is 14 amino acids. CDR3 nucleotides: TGTGCCAGCAGTGAACAGTCGCAGGTGGTCGTGCTGTTTTTT. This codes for CASSEQSQVVVLFF.

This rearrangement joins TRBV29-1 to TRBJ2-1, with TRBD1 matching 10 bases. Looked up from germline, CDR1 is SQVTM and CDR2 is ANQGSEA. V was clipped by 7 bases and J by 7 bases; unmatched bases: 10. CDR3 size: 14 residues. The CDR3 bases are TGCAGCGCCGACAGGGGGCAAGTAGGGAATGAGCAGTTCTTC. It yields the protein CSADRGQVGNEQFF.

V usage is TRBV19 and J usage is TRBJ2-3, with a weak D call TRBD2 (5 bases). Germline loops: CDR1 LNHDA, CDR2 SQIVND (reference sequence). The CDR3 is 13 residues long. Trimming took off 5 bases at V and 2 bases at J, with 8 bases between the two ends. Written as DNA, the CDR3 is TGTGCCAGTAGTGAGGACTCCACAGATACGCAGTATTTT. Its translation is CASSEDSTDTQYF.

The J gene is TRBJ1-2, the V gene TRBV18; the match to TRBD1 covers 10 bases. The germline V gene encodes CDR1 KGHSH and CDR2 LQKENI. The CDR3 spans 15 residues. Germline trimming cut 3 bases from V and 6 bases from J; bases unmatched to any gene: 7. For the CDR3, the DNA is TGTGCCAGCTCACCCCGCGGACAGGGGGACCATGGCTACACCTTC. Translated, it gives CASSPRGQGDHGYTF.

The CDR3 sequence is CASSVGQGADEQYF. CDR3 nucleotides: TGTGCCAGTAGTGTGGGACAGGGGGCAGACGAGCAGTACTTC. This sequence joins TRBV19 and TRBJ2-7, with 12 bases fitting TRBD1. The CDR3 loop spans 14 amino acids. Germline CDR1 is LNHDA and CDR2 is SQIVND (reference sequence). J gave up 5 bases and V 5 bases, and 4 bases lay outside the gene matches.

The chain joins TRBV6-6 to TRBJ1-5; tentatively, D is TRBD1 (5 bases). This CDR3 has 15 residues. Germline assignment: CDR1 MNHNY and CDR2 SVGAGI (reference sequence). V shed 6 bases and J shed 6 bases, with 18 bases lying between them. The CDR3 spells CASSDPRRGGQPQHF. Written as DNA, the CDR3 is TGTGCCAGCAGCGACCCCCGTAGGGGTGGTCAGCCCCAGCATTTT.

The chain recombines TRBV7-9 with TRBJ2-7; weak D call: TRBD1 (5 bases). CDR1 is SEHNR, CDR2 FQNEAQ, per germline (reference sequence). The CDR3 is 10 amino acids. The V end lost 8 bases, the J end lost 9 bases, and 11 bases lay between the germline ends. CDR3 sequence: CASGNRGQYF. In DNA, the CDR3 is TGTGCCAGCGGCAATAGGGGGCAGTACTTC.

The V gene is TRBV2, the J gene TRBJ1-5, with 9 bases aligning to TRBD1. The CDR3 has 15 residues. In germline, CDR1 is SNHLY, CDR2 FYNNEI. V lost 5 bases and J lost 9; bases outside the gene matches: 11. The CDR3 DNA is TGTGCCAGCAGTAGGGACAGGGCGGGATCAGGGCCCCAGCATTTT. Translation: CASSRDRAGSGPQHF.

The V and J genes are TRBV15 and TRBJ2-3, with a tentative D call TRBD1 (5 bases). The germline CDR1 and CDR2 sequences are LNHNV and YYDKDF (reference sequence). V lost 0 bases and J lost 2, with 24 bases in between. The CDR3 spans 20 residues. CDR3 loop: CATSRDTWPLHSGPTDTQYF. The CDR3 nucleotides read TGTGCCACCAGCAGAGATACTTGGCCGTTGCACTCAGGGCCCACAGATACGCAGTATTTT.

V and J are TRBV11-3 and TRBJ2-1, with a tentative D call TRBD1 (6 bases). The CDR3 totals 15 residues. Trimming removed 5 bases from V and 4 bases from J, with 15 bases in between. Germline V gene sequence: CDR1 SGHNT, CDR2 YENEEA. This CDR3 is CASSPGTPAYNEQFF. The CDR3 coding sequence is TGTGCCAGCAGCCCGGGGACACCGGCATACAATGAGCAGTTCTTC.

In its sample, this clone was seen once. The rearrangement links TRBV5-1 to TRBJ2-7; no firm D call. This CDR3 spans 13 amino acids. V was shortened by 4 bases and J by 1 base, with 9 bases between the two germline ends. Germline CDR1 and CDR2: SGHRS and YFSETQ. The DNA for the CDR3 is TGCGCCAGCAGCCCAGAACCATCCTACGAGCAGTACTTC. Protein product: CASSPEPSYEQYF.

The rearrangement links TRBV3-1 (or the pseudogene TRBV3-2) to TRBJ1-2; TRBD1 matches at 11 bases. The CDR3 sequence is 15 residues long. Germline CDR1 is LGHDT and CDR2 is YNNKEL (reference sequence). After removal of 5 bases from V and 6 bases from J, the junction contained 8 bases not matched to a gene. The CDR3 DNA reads TGTGCCAGCAGCTTGGACAGGGGGCTGTCGGATGGCTACACCTTC. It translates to CASSLDRGLSDGYTF.

Here the CDR3 reads CASSTPGQGGNEQFF. CDR3 bases: TGTGCCAGTAGTACCCCGGGACAGGGGGGCAATGAGCAGTTCTTC. The chain combines TRBV19 with TRBJ2-1; 11 bases map to TRBD1. Per the germline V gene, CDR1 is LNHDA and CDR2 is SQIVND (reference sequence). The V gene end was trimmed by 4 bases and the J gene end by 6 bases; junction bases not matched to a gene: 5. The CDR3 runs to 15 residues.

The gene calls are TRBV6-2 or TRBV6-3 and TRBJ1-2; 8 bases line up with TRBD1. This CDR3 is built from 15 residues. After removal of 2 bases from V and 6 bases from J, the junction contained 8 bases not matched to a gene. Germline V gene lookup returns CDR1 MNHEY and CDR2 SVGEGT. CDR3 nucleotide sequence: TGTGCCAGCAGTTACCACTCGGACAGGGCCAATGGCTACACCTTC. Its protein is CASSYHSDRANGYTF.

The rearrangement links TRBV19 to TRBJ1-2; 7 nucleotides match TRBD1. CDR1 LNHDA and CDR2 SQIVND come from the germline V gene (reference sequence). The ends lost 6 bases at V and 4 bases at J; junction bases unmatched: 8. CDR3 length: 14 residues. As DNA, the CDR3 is TGTGCCAGTAGGCGTAGAGGGACAGCCTATGGCTACACCTTC. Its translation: CASRRRGTAYGYTF.

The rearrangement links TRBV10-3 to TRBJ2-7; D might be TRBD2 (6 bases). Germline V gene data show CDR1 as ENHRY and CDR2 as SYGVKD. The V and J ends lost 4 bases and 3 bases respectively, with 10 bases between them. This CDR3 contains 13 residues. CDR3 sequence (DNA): TGTGCCATCAGTGCTACGCGGGGCTACGAGCAGTACTTC. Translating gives CAISATRGYEQYF.

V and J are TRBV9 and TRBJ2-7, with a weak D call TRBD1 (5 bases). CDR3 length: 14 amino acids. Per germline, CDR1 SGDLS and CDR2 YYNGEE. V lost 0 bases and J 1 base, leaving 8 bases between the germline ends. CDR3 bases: TGTGCCAGCAGCGTAGGGGGCCGTTCCTACGAGCAGTACTTC. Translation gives CASSVGGRSYEQYF.

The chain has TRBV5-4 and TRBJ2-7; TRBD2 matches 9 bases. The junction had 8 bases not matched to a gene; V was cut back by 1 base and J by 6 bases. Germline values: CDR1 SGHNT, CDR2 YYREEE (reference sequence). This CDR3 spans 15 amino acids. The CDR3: CASSLWVASGVEQYF. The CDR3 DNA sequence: TGTGCCAGCAGCTTGTGGGTTGCTAGCGGGGTCGAGCAGTACTTC.

The CDR3 reads CASSPSDRGGNQPQHF. The CDR3, as DNA: TGTGCCAGCAGCCCCTCCGACAGGGGTGGCAATCAGCCCCAGCATTTT. The rearrangement links TRBV3-1 (or the pseudogene TRBV3-2) to TRBJ1-5; 8 nucleotides match TRBD1. CDR1 is LGHDT, CDR2 YNNKEL, per germline (reference sequence). V was clipped by 4 bases and J by 2 bases; unmatched bases: 7. This CDR3 has 16 residues.

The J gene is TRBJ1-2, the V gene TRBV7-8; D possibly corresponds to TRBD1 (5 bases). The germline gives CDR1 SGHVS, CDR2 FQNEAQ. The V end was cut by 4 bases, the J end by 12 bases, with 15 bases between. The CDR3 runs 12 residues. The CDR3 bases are TGTGCCAGCAGCTCCTTCGGCCAGGGCCACACCTTC. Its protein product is CASSSFGQGHTF.

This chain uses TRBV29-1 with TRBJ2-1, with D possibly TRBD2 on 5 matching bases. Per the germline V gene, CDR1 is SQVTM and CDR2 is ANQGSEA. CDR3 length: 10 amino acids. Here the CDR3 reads CSWVEGEQFF. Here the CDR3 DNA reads TGCAGTTGGGTAGAGGGAGAGCAGTTCTTC.

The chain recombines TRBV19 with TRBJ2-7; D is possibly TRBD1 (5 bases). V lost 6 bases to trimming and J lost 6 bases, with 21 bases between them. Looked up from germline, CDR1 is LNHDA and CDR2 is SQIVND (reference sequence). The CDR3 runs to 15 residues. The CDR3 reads CASRALSTYQGEQYF. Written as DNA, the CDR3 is TGTGCCAGTAGGGCCCTCTCAACGTATCAGGGCGAGCAGTACTTC. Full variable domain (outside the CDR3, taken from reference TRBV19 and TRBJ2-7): DGGITQSPKYLFRKEGQNVTLSCEQNLNHDAMYWYRQDPGQGLRLIYYSQIVNDFQKGDIAEGYSVSREKKESFPLTVTSAQKNPTAFYLCASRALSTYQGEQYFGPGTRLTVT.

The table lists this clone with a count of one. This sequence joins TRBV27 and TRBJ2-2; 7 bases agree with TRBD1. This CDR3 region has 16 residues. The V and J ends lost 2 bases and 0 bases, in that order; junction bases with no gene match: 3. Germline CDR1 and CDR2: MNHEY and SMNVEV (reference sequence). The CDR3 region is CASSLDRAPNTGELFF. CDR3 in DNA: TGTGCCAGCAGTTTAGACAGGGCTCCGAACACCGGGGAGCTGTTTTTT.

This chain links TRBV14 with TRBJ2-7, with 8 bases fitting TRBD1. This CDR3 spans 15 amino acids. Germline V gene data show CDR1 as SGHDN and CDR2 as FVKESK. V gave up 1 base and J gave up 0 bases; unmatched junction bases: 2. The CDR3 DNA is TGTGCCAGCAGCCAAGGAGGACAGGGCTCCTACGAGCAGTACTTC. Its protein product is CASSQGGQGSYEQYF.

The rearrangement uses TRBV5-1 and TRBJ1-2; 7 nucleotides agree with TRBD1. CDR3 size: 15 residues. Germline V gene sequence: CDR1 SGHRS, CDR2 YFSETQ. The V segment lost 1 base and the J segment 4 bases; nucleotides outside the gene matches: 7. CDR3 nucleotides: TGCGCCAGCAGCTTGAACTCGGGACAGACCTATGGCTACACCTTC. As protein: CASSLNSGQTYGYTF.

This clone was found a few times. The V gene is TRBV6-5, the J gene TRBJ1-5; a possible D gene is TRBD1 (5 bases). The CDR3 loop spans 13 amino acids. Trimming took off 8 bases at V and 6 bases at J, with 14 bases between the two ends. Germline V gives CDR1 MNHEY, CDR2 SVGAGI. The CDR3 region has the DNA TGTGCCAGCGGGGCGGGGTTGAGTCAGCCCCAGCATTTT. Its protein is CASGAGLSQPQHF.

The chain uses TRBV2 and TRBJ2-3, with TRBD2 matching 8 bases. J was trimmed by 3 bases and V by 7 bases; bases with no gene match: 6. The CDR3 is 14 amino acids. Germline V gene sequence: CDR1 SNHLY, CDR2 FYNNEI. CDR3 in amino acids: CASIWTGGTDTQYF. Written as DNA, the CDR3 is TGTGCCAGCATTTGGACGGGGGGGACAGATACGCAGTATTTT.

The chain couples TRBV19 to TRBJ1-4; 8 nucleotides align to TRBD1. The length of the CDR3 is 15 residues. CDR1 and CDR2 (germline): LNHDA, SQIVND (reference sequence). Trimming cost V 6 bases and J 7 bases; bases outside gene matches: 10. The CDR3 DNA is TGTGCCAGTAGGACTGGACAGGGTAATGGTGAAAAACTGTTTTTT. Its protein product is CASRTGQGNGEKLFF.

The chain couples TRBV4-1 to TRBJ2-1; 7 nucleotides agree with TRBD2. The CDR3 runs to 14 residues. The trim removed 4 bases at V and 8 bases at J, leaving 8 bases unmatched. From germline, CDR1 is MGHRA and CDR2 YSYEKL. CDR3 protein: CASSLGEGGYEQFF. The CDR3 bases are TGCGCCAGCAGCCTAGGGGAGGGTGGGTATGAGCAGTTCTTC.

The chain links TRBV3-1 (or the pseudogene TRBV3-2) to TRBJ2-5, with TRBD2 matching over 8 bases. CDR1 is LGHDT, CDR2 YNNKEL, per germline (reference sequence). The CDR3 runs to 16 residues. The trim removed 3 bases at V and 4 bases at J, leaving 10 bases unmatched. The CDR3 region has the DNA TGTGCCAGCAGCCAGGGACTAGTCGGTGGCCGAGAGACCCAGTACTTC. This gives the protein CASSQGLVGGRETQYF.

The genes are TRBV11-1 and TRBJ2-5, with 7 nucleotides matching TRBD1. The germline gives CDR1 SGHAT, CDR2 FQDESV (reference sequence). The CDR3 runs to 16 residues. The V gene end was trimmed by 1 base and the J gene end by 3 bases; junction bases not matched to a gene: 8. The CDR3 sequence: CASSLGRTGSKETQYF. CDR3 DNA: TGTGCCAGCAGCTTAGGACGGACAGGTTCCAAAGAGACCCAGTACTTC.